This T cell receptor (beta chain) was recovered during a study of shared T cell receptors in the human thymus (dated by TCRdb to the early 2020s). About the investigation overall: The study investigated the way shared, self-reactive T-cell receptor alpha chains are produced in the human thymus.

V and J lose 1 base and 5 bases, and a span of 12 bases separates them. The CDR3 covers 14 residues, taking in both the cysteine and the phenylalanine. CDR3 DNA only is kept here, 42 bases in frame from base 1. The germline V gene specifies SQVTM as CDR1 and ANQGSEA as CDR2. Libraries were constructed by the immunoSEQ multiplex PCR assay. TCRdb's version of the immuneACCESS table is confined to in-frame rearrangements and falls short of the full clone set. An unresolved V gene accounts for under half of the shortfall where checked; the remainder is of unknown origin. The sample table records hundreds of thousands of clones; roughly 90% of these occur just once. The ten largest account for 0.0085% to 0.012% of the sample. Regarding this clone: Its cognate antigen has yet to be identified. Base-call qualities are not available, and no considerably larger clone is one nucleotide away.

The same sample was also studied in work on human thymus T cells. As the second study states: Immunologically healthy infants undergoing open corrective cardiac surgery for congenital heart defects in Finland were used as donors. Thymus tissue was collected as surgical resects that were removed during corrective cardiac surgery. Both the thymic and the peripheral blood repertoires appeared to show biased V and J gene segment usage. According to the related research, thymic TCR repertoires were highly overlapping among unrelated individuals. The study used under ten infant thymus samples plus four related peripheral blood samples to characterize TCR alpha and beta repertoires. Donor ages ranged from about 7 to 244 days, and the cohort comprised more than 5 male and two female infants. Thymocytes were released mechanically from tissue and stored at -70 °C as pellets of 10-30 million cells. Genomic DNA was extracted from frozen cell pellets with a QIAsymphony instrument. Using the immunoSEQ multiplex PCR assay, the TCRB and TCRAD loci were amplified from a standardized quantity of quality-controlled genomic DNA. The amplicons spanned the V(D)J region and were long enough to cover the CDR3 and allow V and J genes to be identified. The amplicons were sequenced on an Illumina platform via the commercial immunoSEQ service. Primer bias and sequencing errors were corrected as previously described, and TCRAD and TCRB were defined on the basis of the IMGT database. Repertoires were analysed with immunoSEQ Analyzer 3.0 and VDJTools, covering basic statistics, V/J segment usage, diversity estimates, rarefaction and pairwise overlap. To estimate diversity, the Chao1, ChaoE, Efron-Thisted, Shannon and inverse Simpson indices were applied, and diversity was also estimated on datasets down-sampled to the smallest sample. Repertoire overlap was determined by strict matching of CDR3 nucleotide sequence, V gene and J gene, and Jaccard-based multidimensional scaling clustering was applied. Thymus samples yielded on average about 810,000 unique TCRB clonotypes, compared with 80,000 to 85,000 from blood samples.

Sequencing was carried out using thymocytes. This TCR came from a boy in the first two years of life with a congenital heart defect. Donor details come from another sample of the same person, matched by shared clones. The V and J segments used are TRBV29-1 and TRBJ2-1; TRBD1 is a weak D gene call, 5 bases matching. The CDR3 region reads CSVEGVGADNEQFF. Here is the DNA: TGCAGCGTTGAAGGGGTAGGGGCCGACAATGAGCAGTTCTTC.